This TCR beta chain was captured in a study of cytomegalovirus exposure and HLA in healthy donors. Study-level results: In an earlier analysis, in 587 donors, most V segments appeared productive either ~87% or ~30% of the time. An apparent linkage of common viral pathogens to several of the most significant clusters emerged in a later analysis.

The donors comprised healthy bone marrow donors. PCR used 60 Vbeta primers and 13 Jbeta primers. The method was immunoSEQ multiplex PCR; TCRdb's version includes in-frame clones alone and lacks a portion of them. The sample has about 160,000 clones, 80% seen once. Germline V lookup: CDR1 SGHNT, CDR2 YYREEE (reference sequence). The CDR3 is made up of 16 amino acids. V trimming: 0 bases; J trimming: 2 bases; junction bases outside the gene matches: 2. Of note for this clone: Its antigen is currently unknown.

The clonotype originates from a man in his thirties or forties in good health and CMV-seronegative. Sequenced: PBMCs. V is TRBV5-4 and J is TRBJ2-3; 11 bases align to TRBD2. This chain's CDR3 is CASSLGLAGPTDTQYF. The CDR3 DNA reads TGTGCCAGCAGCTTGGGACTAGCGGGACCCACAGATACGCAGTATTTT. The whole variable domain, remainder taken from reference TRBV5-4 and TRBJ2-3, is ETGVTQSPTHLIKTRGQQVTLRCSSQSGHNTVSWYQQALGQGPQFIFQYYREEENGRGNFPPRFSGLQFPNYSSELNVNALELDDSALYLCASSLGLAGPTDTQYFGPGTRLTVL.